The following is a T cell receptor beta chain sequence with its context. This clone has more than one count but fewer than ten. Its binding antigen is unknown. It has no much larger one-base neighbor in the sample; base qualities were not kept. The data were obtained in a study of beta chain features in type 1 diabetes (dated 2018 in TCRdb). Turning to the overall study: Mean age, gender distribution, total cell number and subset yield did not differ between patients and healthy donors. Across all samples, fewer than 130 million sorted cells were examined, and cell number per subset correlated strongly with RNA yield. In the study, TCRB repertoires of sorted circulating CD4+ T cell subsets from recently diagnosed type 1 diabetes patients were compared with those of matched healthy donors. Whereas all 28 donors provided naive and central memory subsets, regulatory and stem cell-like memory subsets were isolated from just 8 patients and roughly 8 healthy donors. Results the study describes overall, beyond this receptor: Because cDNA rather than genomic DNA was sequenced, highly expressing activated cells could have been over-represented, although no difference in activation and CD3 levels was found between groups. PCR might favor shorter templates, but patient and control samples were amplified and corrected together, so any skew would affect both groups equally. Because small numbers of individuals were included in the HLA sub-analyses, any influence of HLA type on TCRB rearrangement was left unresolved. Naive, central memory and regulatory TCRB repertoires appeared to be more similar among patients than among healthy donors. Type 1 diabetes patients showed a moderate but significant shortening of TCRB CDR3 length in all four CD4+ subsets. Patients with type 1 diabetes made fewer insertions and deleted more nucleotides at VDJ recombination sites, implying thymic rearrangement abnormalities.

All of the isolated RNA was reverse transcribed with the High Capacity cDNA Reverse Transcription Kit, so expressed TCRB transcripts were sequenced. Naive, central memory and regulatory T cell samples underwent deep immunoSEQ sequencing, averaging roughly 3.5 million total reads per sample. After sorted cells were lysed in RLT buffer, RNA was extracted with DNase-treated RNeasy Micro or Mini kits, with the choice depending on cell number. To prevent cross-contamination, every cell subset was processed on its own, while patient and healthy donor samples were processed together. The immunoSEQ multiplex PCR was used to amplify TCRB sequences from cDNA, generating 87-bp fragments that spanned the CDR3 region. Amplicons were sequenced on the Illumina HiSeq platform. The authors processed their data as follows. Synthetic template baselines were used to correct PCR bias computationally, reads within Hamming distance 2 were collapsed, and singletons that could not be merged were discarded. Reads were aligned to IMGT to assign V, D and J genes, CDR3 length, and insertions or deletions at six rearrangement sites. Within each subset, clonotype counts were normalized to the number of sorted cells before true diversity and Gini coefficients were calculated with the tcR R package. Repertoire sharing was quantified using the overlap coefficient calculated on TCRB nucleotide sequences. Out-of-frame TCRB sequences from naive cells were analyzed as a proxy for the pre-selection repertoire. In its TCRdb copy, this immuneACCESS table keeps in-frame sequences only and misses some clones. Where compared with another copy, unresolved V genes explain less than half of these, and the others have no known cause. The D gene and trimming were derived from the DNA, and the V and J assignments and clone size from that table. For this sample there are 500,000 to 700,000 clones; about 14% appear just once. Roughly 0.098% of the sample is taken by the ten largest.

Each donor gave one peripheral blood draw, about 100 mL on average, collected into heparinised tubes. A BD FACSAria II and a panel including CD45RO, CCR7, CD25, CD127, CD95 and CD27 were used to sort naive, central memory, regulatory and stem cell-like memory CD4+ T cells. Purity was above 95% for every sorted population. Right away, PBMCs were isolated by Lymphoprep density gradient centrifugation and were stained directly, with no culture step. Samples were stained and sorted in pairs, with one healthy donor and one patient per experiment, so that batch effects were minimized. Sequenced: naive CD4+ T cells from blood. The sample's cell subset or site, from its label and the paper: true naive CD4+ T cells. The receptor was isolated from a man between 18 and 29 years old in good health.

This receptor has the CDR3 CASSIRGQGRILIYGYTF. The bases read TGTGCCAGTAGTATTCGGGGACAGGGGAGGATCCTTATCTATGGCTACACCTTC. The sequence joins TRBV19 to TRBJ1-2; TRBD1 lines up with 10 middle nucleotides. CDR1 LNHDA and CDR2 SQIVND are derived from the germline V gene (reference sequence). The CDR3 contains 18 residues, cysteine and phenylalanine counted. The entry retains the CDR3 DNA only, 54 bases that are in frame from base 1. The junction shows trimming of 3 bases on V and 4 bases on J, and the gene matches do not reach 14 bases of it.